What follows are 21 T cell receptor beta chains derived from one specimen sequenced in a study of shared clonotypes between healthy human individuals. Libraries were prepared by immunoSEQ multiplex PCR; TCRdb keeps only in-frame clonotypes and omits some of them. The sample contains about 1 million clones, 65% to 80% of which appear only once. The sample taken for sequencing was memory CD4+ T cells sorted from blood. Subset described: CD45RA-negative fraction. All receptors come from a man aged 18 to 29 in good health.

The chain employs TRBV7-2 and TRBJ2-4; D may correspond to TRBD1 or TRBD2 (5 bases each). V lost 2 bases to trimming and J lost 0 bases, with 14 bases between them. The CDR3 totals 17 residues. Looked up from germline, CDR1 is SGHTA and CDR2 is FQGNSA. The CDR3 here is CASSLMGQGGAKNIQYF. The CDR3 nucleotides read TGTGCCAGCAGCTTAATGGGGCAAGGAGGAGCCAAAAACATTCAGTACTTC. The full variable domain, completed using reference TRBV7-2 and TRBJ2-4, is GAGVSQSPSNKVTEKGKDVELRCDPISGHTALYWYRQSLGQGLEFLIYFQGNSAPDKSGLPSDRFSAERTGGSVSTLTIQRTQQEDSAVYLCASSLMGQGGAKNIQYFGAGTRLSVL.

This clone appeared a few times. V is TRBV7-8 and J is TRBJ1-3; D is ambiguous. Trimming shortened V by 0 bases and J by 2 bases, and 11 bases separated the two germline ends. The length of the CDR3 is 16 residues. In germline, CDR1 is SGHVS, CDR2 FQNEAQ. CDR3 coding DNA: TGTGCCAGCAGCTTAGCGCATCAAGCTGCTGGAAACACCATATATTTT. Translated: CASSLAHQAAGNTIYF.

The chain is built from TRBV30 and TRBJ2-2; 10 nucleotides align to TRBD1. After removal of 8 bases from V and 5 bases from J, the junction contained 5 bases not matched to a gene. Looked up from germline, CDR1 is GTSNPN and CDR2 is SVGIG (reference sequence). This CDR3 is 13 amino acids long. DNA of the CDR3: TGTGCCGGGGACAGGGGAGGTACCGGGGAGCTGTTTTTT. Encoded protein: CAGDRGGTGELFF.

Note on this clone: Relative to the germline gene, one junction end is altered; a read error may explain this. The chain couples TRBV10-3 to TRBJ2-7, with 7 bases fitting TRBD1. CDR3 length: 12 amino acids. Germline V CDR1 and CDR2: ENHRY, SYGVKD. The DNA for the CDR3 is TGTGCCCTCAGGGACAGCTCCTACGAGCAGTACTTC. Encoded protein: CALRDSSYEQYF.

The genes are TRBV11-2 and TRBJ2-6; perhaps TRBD1 as D (5 bases). V lost 7 bases and J lost 0, with 13 bases in between. Germline assignment: CDR1 SGHAT and CDR2 FQNNGV. The CDR3 covers 16 residues. This CDR3 is CASNRGTPSGANVLTF. In nucleotides, the CDR3 is TGTGCCAGCAATAGGGGCACTCCCTCTGGGGCCAACGTCCTGACTTTC.

V usage is TRBV18 and J usage is TRBJ1-1; D call uncertain. Trimming pared 0 bases from V and 0 bases from J, leaving 11 bases between. This CDR3 is built from 16 residues. Germline CDR1 KGHSH, CDR2 LQKENI. CDR3 region: CASSPPAGRLNTEAFF. In nucleotides, the CDR3 is TGTGCCAGCTCACCACCGGCGGGGAGGTTGAACACTGAAGCTTTCTTT.

The rearrangement joins TRBV21-1 to TRBJ1-5. TRBV21-1 is described as a pseudogene. The CDR3 sequence is 15 residues long. The CDR3 nucleotides read TGTGCCAGCAGCACCTCGTCGGACAGCAATCAGCCCCAGCATTTT. It specifies CASSTSSDSNQPQHF.

A note on this clone: Other DNA sequences within the sample encode an identical CDR3. V gene TRBV20-1 combines with J gene TRBJ1-4; the D is unclear. Germline values: CDR1 DFQATT, CDR2 SNEGSKA (reference sequence). The CDR3 runs to 11 residues. The germline V and J ends were trimmed by 4 bases and 8 bases, with 8 bases remaining between them. CDR3 DNA: TGCAGTGCTACCCCAAAGGAAAAACTGTTTTTT. Protein sequence: CSATPKEKLFF.

This clone was recorded once. This chain joins TRBV5-1 and TRBJ1-2, with TRBD1 as a possible D gene (6 bases). Germline values: CDR1 SGHRS, CDR2 YFSETQ. This CDR3 contains 16 residues. V was pared by 3 bases and J by 4 bases, with 19 bases between. CDR3 residues: CASSSNRDTALYGYTF. The CDR3 coding sequence is TGCGCCAGCAGCTCTAACCGGGACACCGCCCTCTATGGCTACACCTTC.

This chain connects TRBV4-2 to TRBJ1-1; maybe TRBD1 (6 bases). The ends were cut back, 6 bases at V and 2 bases at J, with 10 bases in the middle. CDR3 size: 13 residues. Germline lookup yields CDR1 LGHNA and CDR2 YNFKEQ. This chain's CDR3 is CASSRGANTEAFF. Here the CDR3 DNA reads TGTGCCAGCAGTAGGGGGGCCAACACTGAAGCTTTCTTT.

The CDR3 region is CASSSDPGANYGYTF. The CDR3 coding sequence is TGCGCCAGCAGCTCCGACCCGGGGGCTAACTATGGCTACACCTTC. The rearrangement joins TRBV5-1 to TRBJ1-2; D possibly corresponds to TRBD1 (5 bases). CDR3 length: 15 amino acids. Deletions cut 3 bases from V and 0 bases from J, with 12 bases between. Germline V CDR1 and CDR2: SGHRS, YFSETQ.

This chain joins TRBV7-3 and TRBJ2-1; D gene unclear. Trimming left V 5 bases short and J 9 bases short, with 14 bases between. The CDR3 runs 13 residues. Germline V gene data show CDR1 as SGHTA and CDR2 as FQGTGA. The CDR3 protein is CASSRTLPGEQFF. The CDR3 nucleotides are TGTGCCAGCAGCCGAACACTACCGGGTGAGCAGTTCTTC.

The chain employs TRBV19 and TRBJ2-2; the D gene is possibly TRBD1 (6 bases). Trimming took off 3 bases at V and 4 bases at J, with 9 bases between the two ends. The CDR3 is 14 amino acids. CDR1 and CDR2 from the germline V gene are LNHDA and SQIVND (reference sequence). Here the CDR3 reads CASSIQGFTGELFF. The CDR3 nucleotides read TGTGCCAGTAGTATCCAGGGGTTCACCGGGGAGCTGTTTTTT.

Concerning this clone itself: The sample carries other DNA sequences with the same CDR3. J is TRBJ2-7 and V is TRBV5-6; no clear D gene. Germline CDR1 reads SGHDT; CDR2 reads YYEEEE. The CDR3 spans 13 residues. V dropped 0 bases and J dropped 0 bases, with 4 bases sitting between them. The CDR3, as DNA: TGTGCCAGCAGCTTGGTCAGCTCCTACGAGCAGTACTTC. It is translated as CASSLVSSYEQYF.

The chain joins TRBV30 to TRBJ2-1, with 10 bases aligning to TRBD2. Germline CDR1 is GTSNPN and CDR2 is SVGIG (reference sequence). The CDR3 totals 13 residues. V lost 4 bases, J lost 10 bases, and 7 bases stayed unmatched. Here the CDR3 reads CAWNLAGAREQFF. Here the CDR3 DNA reads TGTGCCTGGAATCTAGCGGGAGCTCGGGAGCAGTTCTTC.

In the case of this clone: Its ends do not fully match the called genes, so a read error is possible. The gene calls are TRBV7-7 and TRBJ2-2; D is ambiguous. The length of the CDR3 is 15 residues. Germline assignment: CDR1 SSHAT and CDR2 FNYEAQ (reference sequence). The CDR3 DNA follows: TGTGCTAGCAGCTTTCGTCACGGGAACACCGGGGAGCTGTTTTTT. It yields the protein CASSFRHGNTGELFF. Full variable domain (missing parts from reference TRBV7-7 and TRBJ2-2): GAGVSQSPRYKVTKRGQDVTLRCDPISSHATLYWYQQALGQGPEFLTYFNYEAQPDKSGLPSDRFSAERPEGSISTLTIQRTEQRDSAMYRCASSFRHGNTGELFFGEGSRLTVL.

At least ten counts were recorded for this clone. Other DNA sequences in the same sample also yield this CDR3. The chain links TRBV7-9 to TRBJ1-2; D is unresolved. CDR3 length: 11 amino acids. V was pared by 2 bases and J by 7 bases, with 5 bases between. Germline CDR1 and CDR2: SEHNR and FQNEAQ (reference sequence). The chain's CDR3 is CASSLMGGYTF. CDR3 coding DNA: TGTGCCAGCAGCTTAATGGGTGGCTACACCTTC.

The V call is TRBV9, the J call TRBJ2-3; D is possibly TRBD1 (5 bases). Per germline, CDR1 SGDLS and CDR2 YYNGEE. The CDR3 sequence is 15 residues long. Trimming stripped 4 bases from V and 0 bases from J, with 12 bases between. In DNA form, the CDR3 reads TGTGCCAGCAGCCCCTATAGGGGAAGCACAGATACGCAGTATTTT. This sequence encodes CASSPYRGSTDTQYF.

The chain employs TRBV5-1 and TRBJ2-2; D possibly corresponds to TRBD1 (5 bases). Germline V gene lookup returns CDR1 SGHRS and CDR2 YFSETQ. This CDR3 is built from 15 residues. V dropped 0 bases and J dropped 4 bases, with 10 bases sitting between them. The CDR3, as DNA: TGCGCCAGCAGCTTGGAGGGGATTAGCACCGGGGAGCTGTTTTTT. This gives the protein CASSLEGISTGELFF. Combining the CDR3 with reference TRBV5-1 and TRBJ2-2 gives the whole variable domain KAGVTQTPRYLIKTRGQQVTLSCSPISGHRSVSWYQQTPGQGLQFLFEYFSETQRNKGNFPGRFSGRQFSNSRSEMNVSTLELGDSALYLCASSLEGISTGELFFGEGSRLTVL.

The V call is TRBV5-1, the J call TRBJ1-1; D remains ambiguous. This CDR3 region has 16 residues. V gave up 0 bases and J gave up 6 bases, with 18 bases separating them. The germline gives CDR1 SGHRS, CDR2 YFSETQ. The CDR3 nucleotides are TGCGCCAGCAGCTTGGGAGTATTAGGTGTGGCAGCTGAAGCTTTCTTT. As protein: CASSLGVLGVAAEAFF.

The chain recombines TRBV10-3 with TRBJ2-2; D not resolved. Between the trimmed V and J ends, which lost 0 bases and 7 bases, there was a span of 6 bases. Germline assignment: CDR1 ENHRY and CDR2 SYGVKD. The CDR3 contains 13 residues. The CDR3 loop is CAISESNGGELFF. CDR3 nucleotides: TGTGCCATCAGTGAGTCGAATGGCGGGGAGCTGTTTTTT.